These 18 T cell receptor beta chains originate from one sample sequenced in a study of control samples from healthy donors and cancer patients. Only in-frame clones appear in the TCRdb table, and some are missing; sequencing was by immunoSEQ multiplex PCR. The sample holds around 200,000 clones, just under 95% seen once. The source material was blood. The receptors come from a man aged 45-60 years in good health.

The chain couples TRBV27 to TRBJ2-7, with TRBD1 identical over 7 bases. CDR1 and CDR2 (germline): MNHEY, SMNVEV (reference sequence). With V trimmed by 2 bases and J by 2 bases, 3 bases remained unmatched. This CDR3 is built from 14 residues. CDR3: CASSLNRGPYEQYF. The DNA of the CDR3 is TGTGCCAGCAGTTTAAACAGGGGCCCCTACGAGCAGTACTTC.

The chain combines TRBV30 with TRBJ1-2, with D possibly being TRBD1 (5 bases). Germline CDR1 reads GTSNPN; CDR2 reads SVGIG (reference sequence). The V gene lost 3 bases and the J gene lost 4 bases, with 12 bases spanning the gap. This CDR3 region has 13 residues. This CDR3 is CAWSRVAGYGYTF. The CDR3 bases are TGTGCCTGGAGCAGGGTTGCTGGCTATGGCTACACCTTC.

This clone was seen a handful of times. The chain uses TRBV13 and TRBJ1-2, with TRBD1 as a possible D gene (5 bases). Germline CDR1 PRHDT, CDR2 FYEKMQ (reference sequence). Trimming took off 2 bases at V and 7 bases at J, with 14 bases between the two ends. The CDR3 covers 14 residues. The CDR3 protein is CASSLRNSGIGYTF. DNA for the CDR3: TGTGCCAGCAGCTTACGGAATTCAGGGATTGGCTACACCTTC.

In DNA form, the CDR3 reads TGTGCCAGCAGCCCCTGGAATGGAAACACCATATATTTT. Protein product: CASSPWNGNTIYF. This rearrangement joins TRBV5-5 to TRBJ1-3, with unresolved D. Trimming removed 4 bases from V and 3 bases from J, with 8 bases in between. The CDR3 is 13 residues long. Germline loops: CDR1 SGHKS, CDR2 YYEKEE (reference sequence). Full variable domain (outside the CDR3, taken from reference TRBV5-5 and TRBJ1-3): DAGVTQSPTHLIKTRGQQVTLRCSPISGHKSVSWYQQVLGQGPQFIFQYYEKEERGRGNFPDRFSARQFPNYSSELNVNALLLGDSALYLCASSPWNGNTIYFGEGSWLTVV.

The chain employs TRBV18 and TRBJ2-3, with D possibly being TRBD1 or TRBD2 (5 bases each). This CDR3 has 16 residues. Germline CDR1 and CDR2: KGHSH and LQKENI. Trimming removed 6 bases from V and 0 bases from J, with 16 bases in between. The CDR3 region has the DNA TGTGCCAGCTCGGTCTTGGCAGGGAGTAGCACAGATACGCAGTATTTT. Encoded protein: CASSVLAGSSTDTQYF.

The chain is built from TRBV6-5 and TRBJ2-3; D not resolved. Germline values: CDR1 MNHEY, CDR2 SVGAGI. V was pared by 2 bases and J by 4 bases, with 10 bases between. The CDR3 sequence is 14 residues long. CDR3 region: CASSYKRQADTQYF. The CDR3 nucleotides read TGTGCCAGCAGTTACAAACGGCAAGCAGATACGCAGTATTTT.

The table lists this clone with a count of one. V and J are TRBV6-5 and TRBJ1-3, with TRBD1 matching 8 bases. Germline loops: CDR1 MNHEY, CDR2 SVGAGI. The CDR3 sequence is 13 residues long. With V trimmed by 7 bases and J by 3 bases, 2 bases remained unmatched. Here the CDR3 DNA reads TGTGCCAGCACGGGACAGGATGGAAACACCATATATTTT. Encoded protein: CASTGQDGNTIYF.

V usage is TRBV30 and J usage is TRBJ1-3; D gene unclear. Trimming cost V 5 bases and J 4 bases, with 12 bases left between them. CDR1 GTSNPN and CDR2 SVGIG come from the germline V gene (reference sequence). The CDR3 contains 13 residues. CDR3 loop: CAWDGPGGNTIYF. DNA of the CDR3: TGTGCCTGGGACGGACCTGGAGGAAACACCATATATTTT.

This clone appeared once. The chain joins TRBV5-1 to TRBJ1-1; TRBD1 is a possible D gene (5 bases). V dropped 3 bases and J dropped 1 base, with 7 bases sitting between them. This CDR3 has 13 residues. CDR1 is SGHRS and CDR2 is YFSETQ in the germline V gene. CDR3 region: CASSSGQNTEAFF. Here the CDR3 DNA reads TGCGCCAGCAGCTCCGGACAGAACACTGAAGCTTTCTTT.

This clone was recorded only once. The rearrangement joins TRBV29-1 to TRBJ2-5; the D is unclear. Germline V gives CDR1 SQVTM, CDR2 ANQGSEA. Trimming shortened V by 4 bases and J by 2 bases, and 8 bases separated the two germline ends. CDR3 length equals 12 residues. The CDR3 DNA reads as TGCAGCGTTGCAAGGTCACAAGAGACCCAGTACTTC. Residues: CSVARSQETQYF. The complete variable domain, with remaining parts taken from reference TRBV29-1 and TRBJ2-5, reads SAVISQKPSRDICQRGTSLTIQCQVDSQVTMMFWYRQQPGQSLTLIATANQGSEATYESGFVIDKFPISRPNLTFSTLTVSNMSPEDSSIYLCSVARSQETQYFGPGTRLLVL.

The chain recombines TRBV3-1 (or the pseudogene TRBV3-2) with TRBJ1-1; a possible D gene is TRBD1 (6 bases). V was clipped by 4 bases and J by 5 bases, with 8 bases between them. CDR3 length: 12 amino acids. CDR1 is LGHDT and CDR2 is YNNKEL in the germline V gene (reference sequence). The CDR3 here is CASSPDRTEAFF. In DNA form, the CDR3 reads TGTGCCAGCAGCCCCGACAGGACTGAAGCTTTCTTT.

The CDR3 here is CASSLIEGTGNTIYF. The CDR3 coding sequence is TGCGCCAGCAGCTTAATTGAGGGCACTGGAAACACCATATATTTT. The chain carries TRBV5-1 and TRBJ1-3; D gene ambiguous. CDR1 is SGHRS and CDR2 is YFSETQ in the germline V gene. Trimming took 2 bases from V and 2 from J, leaving 11 bases between them. CDR3 length equals 15 residues.

The CDR3 region has the DNA TGTGCCAGCAGTTACAGGGACGGCGGGTATGGCTACACCTTC. It is translated as CASSYRDGGYGYTF. The chain has TRBV6-5 and TRBJ1-2; D is perhaps TRBD1 (5 bases). The CDR3 loop spans 14 amino acids. Looked up from germline, CDR1 is MNHEY and CDR2 is SVGAGI. Trimming took 2 bases from V and 5 from J, leaving 12 bases between them.

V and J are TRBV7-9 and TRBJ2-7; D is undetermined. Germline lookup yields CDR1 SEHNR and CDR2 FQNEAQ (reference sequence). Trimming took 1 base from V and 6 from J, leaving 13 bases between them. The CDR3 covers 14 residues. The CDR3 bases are TGTGCCAGCAGCTTAGAACGCACCTCCAGCGAGCAGTACTTC. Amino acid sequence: CASSLERTSSEQYF.

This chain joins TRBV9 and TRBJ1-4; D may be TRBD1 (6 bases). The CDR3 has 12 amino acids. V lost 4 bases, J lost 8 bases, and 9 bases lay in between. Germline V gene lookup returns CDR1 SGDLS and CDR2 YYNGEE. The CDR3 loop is CASSLTGEKLFF. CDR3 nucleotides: TGTGCCAGCAGCCTGACAGGAGAAAAACTGTTTTTT.

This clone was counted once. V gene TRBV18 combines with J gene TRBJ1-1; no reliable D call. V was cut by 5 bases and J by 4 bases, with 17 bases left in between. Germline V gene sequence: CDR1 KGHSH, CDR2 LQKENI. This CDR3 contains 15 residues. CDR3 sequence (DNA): TGTGCCAGCTCAGGTGGTGGAGGGCAATCCACTGAAGCTTTCTTT. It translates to CASSGGGGQSTEAFF.

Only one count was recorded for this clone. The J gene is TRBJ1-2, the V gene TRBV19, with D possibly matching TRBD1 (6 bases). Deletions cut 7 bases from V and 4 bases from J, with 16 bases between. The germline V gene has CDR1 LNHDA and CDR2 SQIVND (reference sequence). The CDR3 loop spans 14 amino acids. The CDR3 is CASTLRGAGYGYTF. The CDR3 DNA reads TGTGCCAGTACCCTAAGGGGGGCTGGCTATGGCTACACCTTC. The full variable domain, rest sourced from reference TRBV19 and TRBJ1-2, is DGGITQSPKYLFRKEGQNVTLSCEQNLNHDAMYWYRQDPGQGLRLIYYSQIVNDFQKGDIAEGYSVSREKKESFPLTVTSAQKNPTAFYLCASTLRGAGYGYTFGSGTRLTVV.

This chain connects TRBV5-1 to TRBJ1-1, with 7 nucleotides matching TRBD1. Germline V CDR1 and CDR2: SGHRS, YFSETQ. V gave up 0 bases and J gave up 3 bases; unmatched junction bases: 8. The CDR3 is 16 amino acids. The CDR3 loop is CASSLAHRGYDTEAFF. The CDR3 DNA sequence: TGCGCCAGCAGCTTGGCCCACAGGGGCTATGACACTGAAGCTTTCTTT. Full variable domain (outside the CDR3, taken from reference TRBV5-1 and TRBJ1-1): KAGVTQTPRYLIKTRGQQVTLSCSPISGHRSVSWYQQTPGQGLQFLFEYFSETQRNKGNFPGRFSGRQFSNSRSEMNVSTLELGDSALYLCASSLAHRGYDTEAFFGQGTRLTVV.